Below are 13 T cell receptor beta chains sequenced from a single sample in a study of shared clonotypes between healthy human individuals. Only in-frame clones appear in the TCRdb table, and some are missing; sequencing was by immunoSEQ multiplex PCR. The sample contains approximately 2.5 million clones, 80% to 95% of which appear only once. Sample: naive CD4+ T cells from PBMCs. Described subset: CD45RA+ positively selected. The receptors come from a man aged 18 to 29 in good health. Some clones in this sample may be carry-over from other donors' samples.

The chain is built from TRBV30 and TRBJ1-2; no clear D gene. Germline V CDR1 and CDR2: GTSNPN, SVGIG (reference sequence). The CDR3 is made up of 11 amino acids. V lost 5 bases, J lost 2 bases, and 6 bases lay in between. The CDR3 region has the DNA TGTGCCTGGGCCCTCAACTATGGCTACACCTTC. This gives the protein CAWALNYGYTF.

The CDR3 bases are TGCGCCAGCAGCTTGGGTCCCCAAAGCGGGATCTTCGCGGAGACCCAGTACTTC. It encodes CASSLGPQSGIFAETQYF. V and J are TRBV5-1 and TRBJ2-5, with 7 bases aligning to TRBD2. The CDR3 extends over 18 amino acids. Germline loops: CDR1 SGHRS, CDR2 YFSETQ. J gave up 5 bases and V 0 bases, and 16 bases lay outside the gene matches.

The chain joins TRBV6-1 to TRBJ2-7, with 11 bases identical to TRBD1. V lost 8 bases to trimming and J lost 4 bases; unmatched junction nucleotides: 7. The CDR3 is made up of 14 amino acids. Germline V gives CDR1 MNHNS, CDR2 SASEGT. CDR3 loop: CASGGQGVSYEQYF. As DNA, the CDR3 is TGTGCCAGCGGGGGACAGGGGGTTTCGTACGAGCAGTACTTC.

The V gene is TRBV7-6, the J gene TRBJ2-5; the D is unclear. The CDR3 loop spans 12 amino acids. Trimming shortened V by 5 bases and J by 7 bases, and 11 bases separated the two germline ends. From germline, CDR1 is SGHVS and CDR2 FNYEAQ. DNA for the CDR3: TGTGCCAGCAGCGCCACCTCAGGGACCCAGTACTTC. This encodes CASSATSGTQYF.

On this clone: Other DNA variants within this sample encode the same CDR3. V usage is TRBV7-2 and J usage is TRBJ2-5, with 7 bases aligning to TRBD2. Unmatched junction bases numbered 7, after V lost 1 base and J lost 5 bases. The CDR3 spans 15 residues. Germline V gene lookup returns CDR1 SGHTA and CDR2 FQGNSA. CDR3 protein: CASSLVGGKVETQYF. The CDR3 coding sequence is TGTGCCAGCAGCTTAGTGGGAGGGAAGGTGGAGACCCAGTACTTC.

The rearrangement joins TRBV6-1 to TRBJ2-7, with 8 bases lining up with TRBD2. The germline CDR1 and CDR2 sequences are MNHNS and SASEGT. The length of the CDR3 is 16 residues. J was trimmed by 0 bases and V by 4 bases; bases with no gene match: 8. This CDR3 is CASSGKLSGSSYEQYF. CDR3 nucleotide sequence: TGTGCCAGCAGTGGTAAACTAAGCGGGAGCTCCTACGAGCAGTACTTC.

The chain couples TRBV27 to TRBJ2-7; no clear D gene. The V and J ends lost 9 bases and 3 bases respectively, with 21 bases between them. Per the germline V gene, CDR1 is MNHEY and CDR2 is SMNVEV (reference sequence). There are 15 residues in the CDR3. The CDR3 nucleotides are TGTGCCAGACTTAATGAGGCGGAACCATTCTACGAGCAGTACTTC. This encodes CARLNEAEPFYEQYF.

The chain links TRBV2 to TRBJ1-1; D unclear. Trimming removed 7 bases from V and 6 bases from J, with 21 bases in between. CDR1 is SNHLY and CDR2 is FYNNEI in the germline V gene. CDR3 length: 15 residues. This chain's CDR3 is CASIPLAGMRAEAFF. The CDR3 DNA is TGTGCCAGCATTCCCCTGGCGGGGATGCGCGCTGAAGCTTTCTTT.

This chain uses TRBV5-1 with TRBJ2-5; a possible D gene is TRBD2 (5 bases). Germline values: CDR1 SGHRS, CDR2 YFSETQ. The CDR3 has 14 residues. V lost 1 base to trimming and J lost 3 bases, with 10 bases between them. The CDR3 is CASSLLSDEETQYF. The CDR3 DNA reads as TGCGCCAGCAGCTTGCTTAGCGATGAAGAGACCCAGTACTTC.

J is TRBJ1-2 and V is TRBV2; D is perhaps TRBD1 (6 bases). The CDR3 loop spans 14 amino acids. V was pared by 6 bases and J by 4 bases, with 15 bases between. Germline-derived CDR1 and CDR2 are SNHLY and FYNNEI. CDR3 region: CASRFSGTIYGYTF. The CDR3 nucleotides are TGTGCCAGCAGGTTCTCCGGGACAATCTATGGCTACACCTTC.

The chain recombines TRBV6-7 with TRBJ2-1; maybe TRBD2 (5 bases). TRBV6-7 is classed as an ORF, of uncertain function. Deletions cut 6 bases from V and 1 base from J, with 25 bases between. The CDR3 contains 19 residues. CDR3 loop: CASRFTPTDCRPSYNEQFF. CDR3 DNA: TGTGCCAGCAGGTTTACGCCGACGGACTGCCGACCGTCCTACAATGAGCAGTTCTTC.

The V and J genes are TRBV2 and TRBJ1-1; perhaps TRBD1 as D (5 bases). The CDR3 is made up of 13 amino acids. The ends were cut back, 7 bases at V and 3 bases at J, with 12 bases in the middle. Per germline, CDR1 SNHLY and CDR2 FYNNEI. This chain's CDR3 is CASNLWGDTEAFF. The CDR3 DNA is TGTGCCAGCAACCTTTGGGGGGACACTGAAGCTTTCTTT.

The chain joins TRBV6-4 to TRBJ2-1; the match to TRBD2 covers 11 bases. V lost 3 bases, J lost 6 bases, and 4 bases stayed unmatched. This CDR3 region has 15 residues. CDR1 is MRHNA, CDR2 SNTAGT, per germline. The CDR3 here is CASSELAGAFNEQFF. CDR3 nucleotides: TGTGCCAGCAGTGAACTAGCGGGAGCTTTCAATGAGCAGTTCTTC.